This TCR beta chain was retrieved from a study of cytomegalovirus exposure and HLA in healthy donors. PCR was performed using 60 Vbeta and 13 Jbeta primers. The data were produced by immunoSEQ multiplex PCR, yet TCRdb's version contains in-frame clones alone and is incomplete. The repertoire consists of 100,000 to 130,000 clones, with 74% occurring once and the leading ten covering 12% to 15%. Germline values: CDR1 LGHNA, CDR2 YSLEER. V lost 0 bases, J lost 9 bases, and 3 bases stayed unmatched. The CDR3 is 14 residues long. This TCR came from a woman aged 40 to 55 in good health and CMV-seropositive. The specimen was PBMCs. The chain recombines TRBV4-3 with TRBJ2-1, with 9 positions matching TRBD2. In DNA, the CDR3 is TGCGCCAGCAGCCAAGATAGGACTAGCGCTGAGCAGTTCTTC. Translation: CASSQDRTSAEQFF.